Below are 3 T cell receptor beta chains sequenced from a single sample in a study of blood T cells in healthy people across ages. Through a sample-barcoded 5' primer and a J-beta primer mix, a second PCR was run for about 7 to 12 cycles. TCRdb re-called the 5' RACE reads through MiXCR, storing one row per CDR3 protein. Of approximately 810,000 distinct CDR3 sequences listed, 25% to 30% are singletons. Material for sequencing was blood. All receptors come from an elderly woman in good health.

There are many counts of this clonotype. The rearrangement joins TRBV24-1 to TRBJ2-3; 8 positions match TRBD2. This CDR3 region has 16 residues. Germline V gene data show CDR1 as KGHDR and CDR2 as SFDVKD. The V segment lost 6 bases and the J segment 2 bases; nucleotides outside the gene matches: 9. Written as DNA, the CDR3 is TGTGCCACCAGTTTCCGAGCGGGGGACCACACAGATACGCAGTATTTT. It is translated as CATSFRAGDHTDTQYF.

This chain uses TRBV6-2 or TRBV6-3 with TRBJ2-1; TRBD1 might be the D (6 bases). Germline CDR1 reads MNHEY; CDR2 reads SVGEGT. V lost 5 bases to trimming and J lost 0 bases, with 17 bases between them. The CDR3 spans 17 residues. The CDR3 loop is CASSKDRLTSSYNEQFF. CDR3 DNA: TGTGCCAGCAGTAAAGACAGGCTGACGAGCTCCTACAATGAGCAGTTCTTC.

This clonotype has a single count. Just one base apart from a much larger clone, this may be a read error. V and J are TRBV28 and TRBJ2-5; a possible D gene is TRBD1 (6 bases). Germline values: CDR1 MDHEN, CDR2 SYDVKM. Deletions cut 6 bases from V and 4 bases from J, with 18 bases between. The CDR3 sequence is 15 residues long. The CDR3 here is CASRESRGGGETQYF. CDR3 coding DNA: TGTGCCAGCAGGGAGTCTCGTGGGGGCGGAGAGACCCAGTACTTC.